Following are 3 T cell receptor beta chains from one sample sequenced in a study of neurological immune-mediated disorders. TCRdb redid the calling of the 5' RACE reads with MiXCR, one entry per CDR3 protein. This table holds 80,000 to 85,000 distinct CDR3 sequences, 2.5% to 3% found once. Sequenced: PBMCs. The receptor source for this set is a woman in her twenties or thirties with multiple sclerosis.

This clonotype appeared a few times. This could be a read error, since a much larger clone is one nucleotide away. The missing conserved phenylalanine or tryptophan at the end of this CDR3 makes a read error likely. The chain recombines TRBV5-5 with TRBJ2-3; 7 nucleotides line up with TRBD1. The CDR3 sequence is 15 residues long. Germline trimming cut 4 bases from V and 7 bases from J; bases unmatched to any gene: 12. Germline V gene lookup returns CDR1 SGHKS and CDR2 YYEKEE (reference sequence). CDR3 sequence (DNA): TGTGCCAGCAGCCGCGAGCAGGGGGTTGAAAATACGCAGTATTGT. Translating it yields CASSREQGVENTQYC.

This clonotype came up many times. The V call is TRBV3-1, the J call TRBJ1-1; D may be TRBD1 (5 bases). Trimming pared 5 bases from V and 1 base from J, leaving 14 bases between. The germline CDR1 and CDR2 sequences are LGHDT and YNNKEL (reference sequence). CDR3 length: 15 residues. CDR3 DNA: TGTGCCAGCAGCTACACAGGACACTCGAACACTGAAGCTTTCTTT. Translated, it gives CASSYTGHSNTEAFF.

The chain combines TRBV20-1 with TRBJ2-4, with TRBD1 as a possible D gene (6 bases). Per the germline V gene, CDR1 is DFQATT and CDR2 is SNEGSKA (reference sequence). The CDR3 is 14 residues long. Trimming removed 6 bases from V and 0 bases from J, with 12 bases in between. DNA for the CDR3: TGCAGTGCCCAGGACAGCATAGCCAAAAACATTCAGTACTTC. It translates to CSAQDSIAKNIQYF.